These 26 T cell receptor beta chains were all obtained from the same sample, sequenced in a study of cytomegalovirus exposure and HLA in healthy donors. The PCR made use of 60 Vbeta and 13 Jbeta primers. Clones were sequenced by immunoSEQ multiplex PCR, and TCRdb holds only the in-frame ones, with some missing. The top ten clones hold approximately 8.8% of a sample with around 120,000 clones, 80% of them seen once. The material sequenced was PBMCs. The receptors here all came from a female donor in good health and CMV-seropositive.

V gene TRBV5-4 combines with J gene TRBJ2-2; 12 bases align to TRBD2. The CDR3 contains 18 residues. V shed 2 bases and J 6 bases; nucleotides not matched to a gene: 11. The germline V gene encodes CDR1 SGHNT and CDR2 YYREEE (reference sequence). The CDR3 protein is CASSFTLAGGRVPGELFF. CDR3 nucleotide sequence: TGTGCCAGCAGCTTTACGCTAGCGGGGGGGCGTGTCCCCGGGGAGCTGTTTTTT.

The chain joins TRBV30 to TRBJ1-3, with TRBD1 matching over 7 bases. Germline V gene data show CDR1 as GTSNPN and CDR2 as SVGIG (reference sequence). The trim removed 5 bases at V and 4 bases at J, leaving 5 bases unmatched. This CDR3 has 13 residues. CDR3 residues: CAWGLQGGNTIYF. The CDR3 nucleotides are TGTGCCTGGGGACTACAGGGGGGAAACACCATATATTTT.

The table lists this clone with a few counts. CDR3 sequence reads: CASSGPTGRETQYF. For the CDR3, the DNA is TGTGCCAGCAGCGGGCCGACAGGGAGGGAGACCCAGTACTTC. The chain employs TRBV7-9 and TRBJ2-5, with TRBD1 as a possible D gene (7 bases). V was trimmed by 5 bases and J by 5 bases, leaving 15 bases between them. The germline V gene has CDR1 SEHNR and CDR2 FQNEAQ (reference sequence). There are 14 residues in the CDR3.

This chain connects TRBV29-1 to TRBJ1-5; 7 positions agree with TRBD1. The V and J ends lost 3 bases and 7 bases, in that order; junction bases with no gene match: 12. Per the germline V gene, CDR1 is SQVTM and CDR2 is ANQGSEA. CDR3 size: 15 residues. For the CDR3, the DNA is TGCAGCGTTGAGGGTAAAGGACAGGTAAGACAGCCCCAGCATTTT. As protein: CSVEGKGQVRQPQHF.

V is TRBV9 and J is TRBJ1-2; tentative D call: TRBD1 (6 bases). The CDR3 is made up of 13 amino acids. V was pared by 3 bases and J by 4 bases, with 10 bases between. Germline values: CDR1 SGDLS, CDR2 YYNGEE. The CDR3 region is CASSEGGIYGYTF. CDR3 coding DNA: TGTGCCAGCAGCGAAGGGGGAATCTATGGCTACACCTTC.

The V and J genes are TRBV28 and TRBJ1-6; 8 bases are shared with TRBD1. The CDR3 sequence is 14 residues long. Losses at the gene ends were 1 base for V and 9 bases for J; bases not matched to a gene: 2. Germline V gives CDR1 MDHEN, CDR2 SYDVKM. CDR3 bases: TGTGCCAGCAGTTTATACAGGGGGGGTTCACCCCTCCACTTT. It is translated as CASSLYRGGSPLHF.

V is TRBV7-8 and J is TRBJ1-1; no clear D gene. The CDR3 is 12 residues long. Trimming shortened V by 2 bases and J by 8 bases, and 9 bases separated the two germline ends. CDR1 is SGHVS, CDR2 FQNEAQ, per germline. As DNA, the CDR3 is TGTGCCAGCAGCTTACTGGGAGAAGAAGCTTTCTTT. Encoded protein: CASSLLGEEAFF.

Points on this clone: The same CDR3 arises from other DNA sequences in this sample as well. The V gene is TRBV5-4, the J gene TRBJ2-7, with 9 bases aligning to TRBD1. The junction had 6 bases not matched to a gene; V was cut back by 4 bases and J by 4 bases. This CDR3 is built from 14 residues. Germline assignment: CDR1 SGHNT and CDR2 YYREEE (reference sequence). The CDR3: CASSADRGRYEQYF. CDR3 bases: TGTGCCAGCAGCGCGGACAGGGGTCGTTACGAGCAGTACTTC.

The chain is built from TRBV4-1 and TRBJ1-4, with a possible D match to TRBD1 (5 bases). This CDR3 spans 18 amino acids. Looked up from germline, CDR1 is MGHRA and CDR2 is YSYEKL. Trimming pared 0 bases from V and 9 bases from J, leaving 23 bases between. The CDR3 nucleotides are TGCGCCAGCAGCCAAGATATCGGCGGGGCAGGGACGTTTAAAAAACTGTTTTTT. Translating it yields CASSQDIGGAGTFKKLFF.

The genes are TRBV6-5 and TRBJ1-2; no definite D call. This CDR3 spans 15 amino acids. Germline V gives CDR1 MNHEY, CDR2 SVGAGI. V was clipped by 4 bases and J by 4 bases, with 16 bases between them. The DNA of the CDR3 is TGTGCCAGCAGTTCCCCGAACGAGGGATTCTATGGCTACACCTTC. Protein product: CASSSPNEGFYGYTF.

The chain employs TRBV27 and TRBJ1-6; TRBD1 agrees at 9 bases. The V gene end was trimmed by 1 base and the J gene end by 10 bases; junction bases not matched to a gene: 8. CDR3 length: 16 residues. CDR1 is MNHEY and CDR2 is SMNVEV in the germline V gene (reference sequence). CDR3 DNA sequence: TGTGCCAGCAGTTTATGGGTGACAGGGGGTTGGTCACCCCTCCACTTT. Translating it yields CASSLWVTGGWSPLHF.

The chain combines TRBV6-5 with TRBJ1-1, with D possibly TRBD1 on 5 matching bases. The CDR3 covers 16 residues. CDR1 and CDR2 from the germline V gene are MNHEY and SVGAGI. V dropped 0 bases and J dropped 1 base, with 12 bases sitting between them. CDR3 sequence: CASSYSGGAANTEAFF. The CDR3 nucleotides are TGTGCCAGCAGTTACTCGGGAGGGGCAGCGAACACTGAAGCTTTCTTT.

Here the CDR3 DNA reads TGTGCCAGCAGCTCGAAATGGGGGGGATACTCCTACAATGAGCAGTTCTTC. This encodes CASSSKWGGYSYNEQFF. This sequence joins TRBV7-2 and TRBJ2-1; the match to TRBD2 covers 7 bases. Germline loops: CDR1 SGHTA, CDR2 FQGNSA. Unmatched junction bases numbered 9, after V lost 4 bases and J lost 0 bases. This CDR3 contains 17 residues.

The genes are TRBV7-8 and TRBJ2-2; D uncertain. V lost 1 base and J lost 1, with 4 bases in between. The germline gives CDR1 SGHVS, CDR2 FQNEAQ. This CDR3 is 14 amino acids long. In DNA form, the CDR3 reads TGTGCCAGCAGCTTAGACAGGAACACCGGGGAGCTGTTTTTT. Amino acid sequence: CASSLDRNTGELFF.

This clone was observed a few times. The chain recombines TRBV7-9 with TRBJ2-3, with 9 bases aligning to TRBD1. This CDR3 comprises 14 residues. The germline V gene has CDR1 SEHNR and CDR2 FQNEAQ (reference sequence). The V segment lost 5 bases and the J segment 4 bases; nucleotides outside the gene matches: 4. CDR3 bases: TGTGCCAGCAGCCTCCGGACAGGGGCAGATACGCAGTATTTT. It encodes CASSLRTGADTQYF.

The rearrangement uses TRBV5-6 and TRBJ1-1; 8 bases are a match to TRBD1. CDR3 size: 14 residues. The V and J ends lost 4 bases and 5 bases, in that order; junction bases with no gene match: 7. Germline V CDR1 and CDR2: SGHDT, YYEEEE. In DNA, the CDR3 is TGTGCCAGCAGCCTCCGGACAGGGCAGACTGAAGCTTTCTTT. It specifies CASSLRTGQTEAFF. Full variable domain (missing parts from reference TRBV5-6 and TRBJ1-1): DAGVTQSPTHLIKTRGQQVTLRCSPKSGHDTVSWYQQALGQGPQFIFQYYEEEERQRGNFPDRFSGHQFPNYSSELNVNALLLGDSALYLCASSLRTGQTEAFFGQGTRLTVV.

This clone was seen a single time. The chain employs TRBV5-1 and TRBJ2-7, with TRBD1 matching over 9 bases. The CDR3 runs to 15 residues. V gave up 2 bases and J gave up 6 bases; unmatched junction bases: 9. Germline V gives CDR1 SGHRS, CDR2 YFSETQ. In nucleotides, the CDR3 is TGCGCCAGCAGCTTTTCCGGGACAGGGACCCGCGAGCAGTACTTC. Translating gives CASSFSGTGTREQYF.

The chain uses TRBV7-8 and TRBJ1-6; maybe TRBD1 (5 bases). The CDR3 runs to 14 residues. Germline V gene data show CDR1 as SGHVS and CDR2 as FQNEAQ. V gave up 5 bases and J gave up 9 bases, with 14 bases separating them. CDR3 amino acids: CASSPGSSGSPLHF. Written as DNA, the CDR3 is TGTGCCAGCAGCCCAGGGTCCTCAGGTTCACCCCTCCACTTT. The variable domain in full, with the rest retrieved from reference TRBV7-8 and TRBJ1-6, is GAGVSQSPRYKVAKRGQDVALRCDPISGHVSLFWYQQALGQGPEFLTYFQNEAQLDKSGLPSDRFFAERPEGSVSTLKIQRTQQEDSAVYLCASSPGSSGSPLHFGNGTRLTVT.

Concerning this clone: Germline and junction disagree at one end, which may indicate a read error. The chain combines TRBV7-7 with TRBJ2-1, with 10 bases matching TRBD2. The CDR3 sequence is 14 residues long. Germline loops: CDR1 SSHAT, CDR2 FNYEAQ (reference sequence). In DNA form, the CDR3 reads TGTGCTAGCAGCCCTCGGACTAGCGGCAATGAGCAGTTCTTC. This translates into CASSPRTSGNEQFF.

In regard to this clone: Within the sample, other DNA sequences also encode this same CDR3. V usage is TRBV5-1 and J usage is TRBJ1-1; D call uncertain. V was trimmed by 1 base and J by 1 base, leaving 5 bases between them. CDR1 SGHRS and CDR2 YFSETQ come from the germline V gene. This CDR3 comprises 13 residues. The CDR3 bases are TGCGCCAGCAGCTTGCAGGAGAACACTGAAGCTTTCTTT. Its protein product is CASSLQENTEAFF.

The V and J genes are TRBV29-1 and TRBJ1-1, with D possibly TRBD1 on 5 matching bases. Per germline, CDR1 SQVTM and CDR2 ANQGSEA. Deletions cut 8 bases from V and 6 bases from J, with 16 bases between. This CDR3 is built from 12 residues. The DNA of the CDR3 is TGCAGCCCAGGTTTGGAGGGGTCTGAAGCTTTCTTT. Translating it yields CSPGLEGSEAFF.

This clone was detected once. This chain connects TRBV5-4 to TRBJ1-6; TRBD1 matches 9 bases. CDR1 SGHNT and CDR2 YYREEE come from the germline V gene (reference sequence). J was trimmed by 7 bases and V by 3 bases; bases with no gene match: 11. CDR3 length equals 17 residues. The CDR3 is CASSSPGQGDPNSPLHF. CDR3 bases: TGTGCCAGCAGCTCCCCGGGACAGGGCGACCCAAATTCACCCCTCCACTTT. Based on the CDR3 plus reference TRBV5-4 and TRBJ1-6, the full variable domain is ETGVTQSPTHLIKTRGQQVTLRCSSQSGHNTVSWYQQALGQGPQFIFQYYREEENGRGNFPPRFSGLQFPNYSSELNVNALELDDSALYLCASSSPGQGDPNSPLHFGNGTRLTVT.

This chain uses TRBV5-4 with TRBJ1-4; TRBD1 matches 7 bases. This CDR3 is 14 amino acids long. Germline V lookup: CDR1 SGHNT, CDR2 YYREEE (reference sequence). J gave up 3 bases and V 4 bases, and 3 bases lay outside the gene matches. The CDR3 sequence is CASSQGQSNEKLFF. CDR3 DNA sequence: TGTGCCAGCAGCCAGGGACAGTCTAATGAAAAACTGTTTTTT.

This clone was detected only once. V and J are TRBV28 and TRBJ1-2; 8 nucleotides match TRBD1. Germline V lookup: CDR1 MDHEN, CDR2 SYDVKM. This CDR3 is 14 amino acids long. Trimming at V came to 2 bases and at J to 7 bases, leaving 6 bases not matched to a gene. The CDR3 sequence is CASSLGRTGSGYTF. DNA for the CDR3: TGTGCCAGCAGTTTAGGTAGGACAGGGTCTGGCTACACCTTC.

The CDR3 sequence is CASSQPAGGEQYF. DNA for the CDR3: TGTGCCAGCAGCCAGCCGGCTGGGGGCGAGCAGTACTTC. This chain uses TRBV4-2 with TRBJ2-5; the D call may be TRBD1 or TRBD2 (5 bases each). The J call may be wrong; the DNA end is better matched by TRBJ2-7. Germline V gene sequence: CDR1 LGHNA, CDR2 YNFKEQ. This CDR3 spans 13 amino acids.

This chain links TRBV15 with TRBJ1-4; 8 bases are shared with TRBD1. CDR3 length: 16 amino acids. CDR1 LNHNV and CDR2 YYDKDF come from the germline V gene (reference sequence). V shed 0 bases, J shed 5 bases, and the junction held 5 bases outside the gene matches. For the CDR3, the DNA is TGTGCCACCAGCAGAGATGGTGGGACAGGAAATGAAAAACTGTTTTTT. Translated, it gives CATSRDGGTGNEKLFF.